Listed here are 7 T cell receptor beta chains from one sample, sequenced in a study of radiation and T cells in renal cell carcinoma. Sample time point: baseline pretreatment blood. Specified treatment: 15 Gy SBRT to primary tumor, nephrectomy 4 weeks later. Data came from immunoSEQ multiplex PCR; TCRdb stores just in-frame clones and leaves some out. In the table there are tens of thousands of clones, just under 80% of which are singletons. The sequenced sample was blood, obtained from a patient whose treatment included radiotherapy and nephrectomy. The receptor source for this set is a man between 60 and 75 years old with renal cell carcinoma.

DNA for the CDR3: TGCAGCGTTGGGCAGGGGGCAGACACCGGGGAGCTGTTTTTT. It yields the protein CSVGQGADTGELFF. The V gene is TRBV29-1, the J gene TRBJ2-2, with TRBD1 matching over 8 bases. V was clipped by 4 bases and J by 3 bases; unmatched bases: 4. Looked up from germline, CDR1 is SQVTM and CDR2 is ANQGSEA. This CDR3 spans 14 amino acids.

The chain is built from TRBV7-9 and TRBJ1-2, with TRBD1 matching 12 bases. The ends lost 0 bases at V and 6 bases at J; junction bases unmatched: 5. The CDR3 contains 16 residues. Germline assignment: CDR1 SEHNR and CDR2 FQNEAQ (reference sequence). The CDR3 DNA reads TGTGCCAGCAGCTTAGCGCTCGGGACAGGGGGCAATGGCTACACCTTC. Its translation is CASSLALGTGGNGYTF.

The chain carries TRBV29-1 and TRBJ2-2; D may be TRBD1 or TRBD2 (5 bases each). The length of the CDR3 is 15 residues. Germline CDR1 is SQVTM and CDR2 is ANQGSEA. V gave up 6 bases and J gave up 0 bases, with 14 bases separating them. CDR3 sequence (DNA): TGCAGCGTGCGTCGGGACGAGGCGAACACCGGGGAGCTGTTTTTT. Residues: CSVRRDEANTGELFF.

The rearrangement joins TRBV11-2 to TRBJ2-7; 8 bases match TRBD1. Losses at the gene ends were 4 bases for V and 3 bases for J; bases not matched to a gene: 14. The CDR3 length is 17 residues. Germline CDR1 and CDR2: SGHAT and FQNNGV. CDR3 nucleotide sequence: TGTGCCAGCAGCTCACAGAGGTGGGCAGGGGGCGTCTACGAGCAGTACTTC. Its translation: CASSSQRWAGGVYEQYF. The variable domain in full, with the rest retrieved from reference TRBV11-2 and TRBJ2-7, is EAGVAQSPRYKIIEKRQSVAFWCNPISGHATLYWYQQILGQGPKLLIQFQNNGVVDDSQLPKDRFSAERLKGVDSTLKIQPAKLEDSAVYLCASSSQRWAGGVYEQYFGPGTRLTVT.

The chain joins TRBV5-6 to TRBJ1-3, with D hard to call. Germline V gene sequence: CDR1 SGHDT, CDR2 YYEEEE. With 2 bases removed from V and 0 bases from J, the gap between germline ends came to 6 bases. The CDR3 sequence is 14 residues long. CDR3 bases: TGTGCCAGCAGCTTTAGAGTCTCTGGAAACACCATATATTTT. This codes for CASSFRVSGNTIYF.

CDR3 amino acids: CASSIGSGGRADTQYF. The CDR3 coding sequence is TGTGCCAGTAGTATAGGATCCGGGGGGAGGGCAGATACGCAGTATTTT. The chain uses TRBV19 and TRBJ2-3; 7 positions match TRBD2. Germline V CDR1 and CDR2: LNHDA, SQIVND (reference sequence). The CDR3 length is 16 residues. J was trimmed by 4 bases and V by 1 base; bases with no gene match: 8.

The rearrangement uses TRBV11-2 and TRBJ2-3, with D perhaps TRBD1 (6 bases). The CDR3 sequence is 14 residues long. V lost 6 bases and J lost 2, with 12 bases in between. Germline values: CDR1 SGHAT, CDR2 FQNNGV. CDR3 sequence reads: CASSPGHTTDTQYF. In DNA, the CDR3 is TGTGCCAGCAGTCCGGGACACACCACAGATACGCAGTATTTT.